Listed below are T cell receptor beta chains from one sample, sequenced in a study of spatial heterogeneity in lung cancer. TCRdb passed the 5' RACE reads through MiXCR, listing each CDR3 protein once. Of about 13,000 distinct CDR3 sequences listed, approximately 3.8% are singletons. Sequences were derived from PBMCs, sampled at surgery. The receptors stem from a male donor with early-stage non-small cell lung cancer. Both conserved end residues are part of each CDR3. Each record gives: V gene, CDR3 protein.

v_gene: TRBV28
CDR3aa: CASTTHRDRVNEQFF

v_gene: TRBV7-9
CDR3aa: CASSFTTAYGYTF

v_gene: TRBV4-2
CDR3aa: CASSHVSGGLGAFF

v_gene: TRBV7-2
CDR3aa: CASSLGGVAKNIQYF

v_gene: TRBV18
CDR3aa: CASSPRRNVDSPLHF

v_gene: TRBV2
CDR3aa: CATPGGTGSGKLFF

v_gene: TRBV28
CDR3aa: CASLGLAEYNEQFF

v_gene: TRBV28
CDR3aa: CASTPRPRQPQHF

v_gene: TRBV19
CDR3aa: CASSAGAGTLGHTQYF

v_gene: TRBV7-9
CDR3aa: CASSLFPDPGQAYEQYF

v_gene: TRBV19
CDR3aa: CASKDRGLFGYTF

v_gene: TRBV28
CDR3aa: CASRGTGQGDTQYF

v_gene: TRBV20-1
CDR3aa: CSAATGWREFF

v_gene: TRBV2
CDR3aa: CASSGTSGNTGELFF

v_gene: TRBV7-2
CDR3aa: CASSSNPYGSYEQYF

v_gene: TRBV27
CDR3aa: CASSLSVAANNSPLHF

v_gene: TRBV7-2
CDR3aa: CASSFQGLAGRTGELFF

v_gene: TRBV7-9
CDR3aa: CASSLRTSGRAREQFF

v_gene: TRBV28
CDR3aa: CASSSLTGLDTDTQYF

v_gene: TRBV12-3/TRBV12-4
CDR3aa: CASSLGTGGETQYF

v_gene: TRBV29-1
CDR3aa: CSVEKAEETQYF

v_gene: TRBV2
CDR3aa: CASSESAGYDYGYTF

v_gene: TRBV7-2
CDR3aa: CASSLLGIEQYF

v_gene: TRBV5-1
CDR3aa: CASSLDGTSGPSSYNEQFF

v_gene: TRBV2
CDR3aa: CASSGEQAPTGELFF

v_gene: TRBV10-3
CDR3aa: CAISESGNRGNTEAFF

v_gene: TRBV7-2
CDR3aa: CASSLAGGTGELFF

v_gene: TRBV29-1
CDR3aa: CSVVLAEKRAKAGELFF

v_gene: TRBV30
CDR3aa: CAWSHGGDSYEQYF

v_gene: TRBV5-1
CDR3aa: CASSPGTSADEQYF

v_gene: TRBV5-1
CDR3aa: CASSTGQGASYNEQFF

v_gene: TRBV5-1
CDR3aa: CASSLGQGIQTQYF

v_gene: TRBV6-2/TRBV6-3
CDR3aa: CASNGDGYDNEQFF

v_gene: TRBV29-1
CDR3aa: CSVRQNQETQYF

v_gene: TRBV28
CDR3aa: CASSPLLAPSTLQGYEQYF

v_gene: TRBV4-3
CDR3aa: CASSQDKTAGIYNEQFF

v_gene: TRBV12-3/TRBV12-4
CDR3aa: CASSFDPNQPQHF

v_gene: TRBV12-3/TRBV12-4
CDR3aa: CASSLAMSIAQYF

v_gene: TRBV29-1
CDR3aa: CSVWAGLGTGELFF

v_gene: TRBV2
CDR3aa: CASRLRGLGGYTF

v_gene: TRBV18
CDR3aa: CASSPGGWPHNTDTQYF

v_gene: TRBV18
CDR3aa: CASSPSTESGALRYTF

v_gene: TRBV28
CDR3aa: CASTAPRRDRYGYTF

v_gene: TRBV10-3
CDR3aa: CAISAPGGNTIYF

v_gene: TRBV2
CDR3aa: CASSVDRVKFF

v_gene: TRBV11-2
CDR3aa: CASSPQTGEGEKLFF

v_gene: TRBV4-1
CDR3aa: CASSQAGRTGELFF

v_gene: TRBV29-1
CDR3aa: CSATGQESGNTIYF

v_gene: TRBV9
CDR3aa: CASTDTRGGDTGELFF

v_gene: TRBV12-3/TRBV12-4
CDR3aa: CASSPQTGGGSPLHF

v_gene: TRBV6-5
CDR3aa: CASTSPASGSYEQFF

v_gene: TRBV7-9
CDR3aa: CAGAGTPNYEQYF

v_gene: TRBV18
CDR3aa: CASSPGAGPREEQFF

v_gene: TRBV20-1
CDR3aa: CSATSRREYSTGELFF

v_gene: TRBV2
CDR3aa: CASTGGAGETQYF

v_gene: TRBV12-3/TRBV12-4
CDR3aa: CASSWTRSDTQYF

v_gene: TRBV7-2
CDR3aa: CASSNPLDPTGELFF

v_gene: TRBV28
CDR3aa: CASGFTRVEQYF

v_gene: TRBV20-1
CDR3aa: CSAREQMNTEAFF